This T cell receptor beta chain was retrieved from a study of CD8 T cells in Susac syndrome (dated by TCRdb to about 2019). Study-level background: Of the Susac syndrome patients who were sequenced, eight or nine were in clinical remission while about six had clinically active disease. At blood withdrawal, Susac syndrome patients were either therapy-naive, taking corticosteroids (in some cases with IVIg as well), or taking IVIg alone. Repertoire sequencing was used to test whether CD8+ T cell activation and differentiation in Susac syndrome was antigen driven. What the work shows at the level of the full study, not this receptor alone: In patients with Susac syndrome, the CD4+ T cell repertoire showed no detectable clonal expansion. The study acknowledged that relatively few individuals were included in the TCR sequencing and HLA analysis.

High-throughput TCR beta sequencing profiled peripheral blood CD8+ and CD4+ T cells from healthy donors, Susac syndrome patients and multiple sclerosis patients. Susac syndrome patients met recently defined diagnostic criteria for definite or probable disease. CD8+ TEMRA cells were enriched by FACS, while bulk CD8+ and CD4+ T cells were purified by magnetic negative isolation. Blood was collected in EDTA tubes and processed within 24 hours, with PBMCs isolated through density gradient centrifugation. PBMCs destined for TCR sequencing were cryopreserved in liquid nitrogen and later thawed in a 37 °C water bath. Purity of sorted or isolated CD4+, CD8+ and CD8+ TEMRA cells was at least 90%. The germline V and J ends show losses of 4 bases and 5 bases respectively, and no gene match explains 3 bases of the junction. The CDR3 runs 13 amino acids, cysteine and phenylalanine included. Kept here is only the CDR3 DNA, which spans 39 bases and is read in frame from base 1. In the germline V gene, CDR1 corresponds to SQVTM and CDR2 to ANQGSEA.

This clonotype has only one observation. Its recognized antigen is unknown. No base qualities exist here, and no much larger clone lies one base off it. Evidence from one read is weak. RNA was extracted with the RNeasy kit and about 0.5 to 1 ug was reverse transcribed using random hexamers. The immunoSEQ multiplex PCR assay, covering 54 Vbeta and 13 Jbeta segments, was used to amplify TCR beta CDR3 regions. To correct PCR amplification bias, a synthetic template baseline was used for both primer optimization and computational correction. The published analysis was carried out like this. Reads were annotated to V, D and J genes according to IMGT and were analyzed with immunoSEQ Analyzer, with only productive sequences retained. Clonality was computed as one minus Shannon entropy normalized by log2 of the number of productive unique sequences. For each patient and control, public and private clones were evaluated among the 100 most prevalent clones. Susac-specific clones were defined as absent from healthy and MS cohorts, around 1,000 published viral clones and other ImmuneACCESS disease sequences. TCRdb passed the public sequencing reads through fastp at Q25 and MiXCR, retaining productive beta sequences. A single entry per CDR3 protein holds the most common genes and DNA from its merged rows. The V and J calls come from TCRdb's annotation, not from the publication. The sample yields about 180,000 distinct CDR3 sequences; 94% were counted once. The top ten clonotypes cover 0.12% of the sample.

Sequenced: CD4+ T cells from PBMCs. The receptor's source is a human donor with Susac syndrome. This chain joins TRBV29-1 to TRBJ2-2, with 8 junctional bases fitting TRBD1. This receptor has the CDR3 CSVVRTGTGELFF. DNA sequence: TGCAGCGTTGTCCGGACAGGGACCGGGGAGCTGTTTTTT.